The 5 T cell receptor beta chains below were found in one sample sequenced in a study of blood T cell repertoires in COVID-19. Sequencing was performed with immunoSEQ multiplex PCR; in TCRdb, only in-frame clones are kept and a portion is missing. The sample has about 55,000 clones, about nine tenths seen once. Specimen: peripheral blood. Receptors were obtained from a human donor with active COVID-19. The donor label of this sample is uncertain.

The chain is built from TRBV4-2 and TRBJ2-1; perhaps TRBD1 as D (5 bases). The germline V gene encodes CDR1 LGHNA and CDR2 YNFKEQ. CDR3 length: 15 residues. The ends were cut back, 0 bases at V and 7 bases at J, with 13 bases in the middle. CDR3 residues: CASSQDPGAGNEQFF. The DNA of the CDR3 is TGTGCCAGCAGCCAAGACCCGGGCGCAGGGAATGAGCAGTTCTTC.

The rearrangement links TRBV27 to TRBJ1-3; TRBD1 matches at 7 bases. Germline V gene lookup returns CDR1 MNHEY and CDR2 SMNVEV (reference sequence). The CDR3 consists of 15 residues. J lost 2 bases, V lost 0 bases, and 1 base had no gene match. This CDR3 is CASSLSGQTGNTIYF. The CDR3 nucleotides read TGTGCCAGCAGTTTATCGGGACAGACTGGAAACACCATATATTTT.

V and J are TRBV27 and TRBJ2-3; weak D call: TRBD2 (5 bases). CDR3 length: 14 residues. Trimming stripped 2 bases from V and 0 bases from J, with 6 bases between. Germline V lookup: CDR1 MNHEY, CDR2 SMNVEV (reference sequence). CDR3: CASSLGLSTDTQYF. The CDR3, as DNA: TGTGCCAGCAGTTTAGGACTCAGCACAGATACGCAGTATTTT.

CDR3 protein: CASSLSGKVDTQYF. CDR3 DNA sequence: TGTGCCAGCAGTTTATCAGGGAAAGTCGATACGCAGTATTTT. The genes are TRBV28 and TRBJ2-3; possibly TRBD1 for D (5 bases). The V gene lost 1 base and the J gene lost 6 bases, with 11 bases spanning the gap. From germline, CDR1 is MDHEN and CDR2 SYDVKM. The CDR3 is 14 residues long.

This chain joins TRBV5-1 and TRBJ2-7; TRBD2 might be the D (5 bases). The germline V gene has CDR1 SGHRS and CDR2 YFSETQ. The CDR3 is 13 amino acids. V was cut by 4 bases and J by 4 bases, with 12 bases left in between. This CDR3 reads CASSPGEGYEQYV. As DNA, the CDR3 is TGCGCCAGCAGCCCCGGAGAGGGTTACGAGCAGTACGTC.